This TCR beta chain was identified during a study of regulatory T cells in long-lasting Graves disease. Library construction for TCR beta used iRepertoire HTBI primers and Arm-PCR of CDR3 regions. As originally analysed: Identification yielded some 60 TRBV and some 15 TRBJ segments across samples. TCRdb used MiXCR to reprocess the multiplex PCR reads, holding one entry per CDR3 protein. The V and J calls shown here were made by TCRdb, not taken from the authors' results. The sample holds 350,000 to 450,000 distinct CDR3 sequences; about 21% are singletons and the top ten take 14%. The time point here: persistent/refractory GD, antithyroid drugs over 5 years with positive TRAb. PBMC-derived RNA was used for the TCR library. Study-level points and caveats: The TCR repertoire of persistent Graves' patients was less diverse than that of newly diagnosed ones. The work looked only at peripheral blood and did not look at thyroid tissue.

A word on this clonotype: Antigen unknown.

The material was peripheral blood mononuclear cells (PBMCs), obtained when the disease was refractory, from a patient treated with antithyroid drugs. The clonotype originates from a female donor with Graves disease.

Written as DNA, the CDR3 is TGTGCCTGGAGTAGATATAAGGGGGGGGTTTCGGACACTGAAGCTTTCTTT. This translates into CAWSRYKGGVSDTEAFF. The chain uses TRBV30 and TRBJ1-1; D possibly corresponds to TRBD1 (6 bases). This CDR3 comprises 17 residues. V was trimmed by 2 bases and J by 3 bases, leaving 22 bases between them. Germline CDR1 and CDR2: GTSNPN and SVGIG (reference sequence).